The 28 T cell receptor beta chains in this list originate from one sample, sequenced in a study of response to subunit inactivated influenza vaccine. TCRdb ran MiXCR on the RT-PCR reads and lists one entry per CDR3 protein. This table has roughly 500,000 distinct CDR3 sequences, 25% appearing once. Material: CD4+ T cells sorted from PBMCs, obtained more than 4 days after vaccination. Receptors originate from a man aged 50 to 59 who received an inactivated influenza vaccine.

CDR3 amino acids: CASSKGQGAHGANVLTF. Here the CDR3 DNA reads TGTGCCAGCAGCAAGGGACAGGGGGCGCATGGGGCCAACGTCCTGACTTTC. V is TRBV5-6 and J is TRBJ2-6; 12 nucleotides align to TRBD1. CDR3 size: 17 residues. The ends lost 4 bases at V and 3 bases at J; junction bases unmatched: 5. Germline CDR1 is SGHDT and CDR2 is YYEEEE.

This clonotype was seen more than once but under ten times. At one of its ends the junction is not consistent with the germline gene, which may arise from a read error. The rearrangement links TRBV7-9 to TRBJ2-5, with 9 bases fitting TRBD2. CDR1 and CDR2 from the germline V gene are SEHNR and FQNEAQ (reference sequence). The CDR3 covers 11 residues. The CDR3 spells CASSPGTSQSF. The CDR3 nucleotides are TGTGCCAGCAGCCCCGGGACTAGCCAGTCCTTC.

This clonotype was counted a few times. The V call is TRBV12-3 or TRBV12-4, the J call TRBJ2-7; maybe TRBD2 (7 bases). V was shortened by 7 bases and J by 1 base, with 20 bases between the two germline ends. CDR3 length: 16 amino acids. The CDR3 here is CASTSLGGQTSYEQYF. The CDR3 DNA sequence: TGTGCCAGCACCTCCCTGGGGGGGCAAACTTCCTACGAGCAGTACTTC.

The genes are TRBV20-1 and TRBJ1-1; D possibly corresponds to TRBD1 (5 bases). CDR1 is DFQATT, CDR2 SNEGSKA, per germline (reference sequence). The V end was cut by 3 bases, the J end by 3 bases, with 11 bases between. CDR3 size: 13 residues. CDR3 coding DNA: TGCAGTGCTAGCAGGGATTTGGACACTGAAGCTTTCTTT. This translates into CSASRDLDTEAFF.

The rearrangement links TRBV7-2 to TRBJ1-2; D remains unclear. The CDR3 runs to 13 residues. V lost 5 bases to trimming and J lost 1 base, with 8 bases between them. CDR1 and CDR2 from the germline V gene are SGHTA and FQGNSA. CDR3: CASSAQLNYGYTF. In nucleotides, the CDR3 is TGTGCCAGCAGCGCCCAACTTAACTATGGCTACACCTTC.

This clonotype was found many times. This chain uses TRBV25-1 with TRBJ2-3, with 7 bases lining up with TRBD1. CDR1 is MGHDK and CDR2 is SYGVNS in the germline V gene. There are 14 residues in the CDR3. V lost 2 bases, J lost 2 bases, and 1 base stayed unmatched. The CDR3 loop reads CASSEGTVTDTQYF. CDR3 DNA sequence: TGTGCCAGCAGTGAAGGGACAGTCACAGATACGCAGTATTTT.

The rearrangement joins TRBV29-1 to TRBJ2-7; D not certain. Germline V gene data show CDR1 as SQVTM and CDR2 as ANQGSEA. This CDR3 spans 12 amino acids. With 6 bases removed from V and 0 bases from J, the gap between germline ends came to 9 bases. The CDR3 sequence is CSVQRDSYEQYF. CDR3 DNA: TGCAGCGTCCAAAGGGACTCCTACGAGCAGTACTTC.

The genes are TRBV5-1 and TRBJ2-1, with 9 bases aligning to TRBD2. CDR1 SGHRS and CDR2 YFSETQ come from the germline V gene. V lost 5 bases, J lost 2 bases, and 11 bases stayed unmatched. This CDR3 contains 17 residues. The CDR3 sequence is CASSGGGAGFTYNEQFF. CDR3 nucleotides: TGCGCCAGCAGTGGCGGGGGGGCAGGGTTTACCTACAATGAGCAGTTCTTC.

The sample holds a few counts of this clonotype. J is TRBJ2-3 and V is TRBV12-3 or TRBV12-4, with D possibly being TRBD2 (6 bases). The length of the CDR3 is 15 residues. V was trimmed by 5 bases and J by 0 bases, leaving 12 bases between them. Written as DNA, the CDR3 is TGTGCCAGCAGTGTACAAAGCGGGAGCACAGATACGCAGTATTTT. Translated: CASSVQSGSTDTQYF.

This clonotype was seen a handful of times. This chain uses TRBV12-3 or TRBV12-4 with TRBJ2-1, with 11 bases aligning to TRBD2. The trim removed 10 bases at V and 5 bases at J, leaving 13 bases unmatched. The CDR3 is 16 residues long. CDR3 protein: CAITKGSGGGHNEQFF. In DNA form, the CDR3 reads TGTGCCATCACGAAGGGTAGCGGGGGGGGTCACAATGAGCAGTTCTTC.

There are a few counts of this clonotype. This chain joins TRBV7-8 and TRBJ2-7, with a tentative D call TRBD2 (6 bases). The CDR3 length is 14 residues. Germline CDR1 reads SGHVS; CDR2 reads FQNEAQ. V was clipped by 5 bases and J by 2 bases, with 13 bases between them. CDR3 in amino acids: CASSKPGVAYEQYF. In nucleotides, the CDR3 is TGTGCCAGCAGCAAGCCGGGGGTTGCCTACGAGCAGTACTTC.

This chain connects TRBV10-3 to TRBJ2-7, with D possibly TRBD2 on 6 matching bases. Trimming removed 10 bases from V and 3 bases from J, with 16 bases in between. Germline loops: CDR1 ENHRY, CDR2 SYGVKD. This CDR3 has 13 residues. The CDR3 sequence: CATNRDSNYEQYF. The CDR3, as DNA: TGTGCCACCAACCGGGACTCGAACTACGAGCAGTACTTC.

This clonotype was seen a few times. The CDR3 nucleotides are TGTGCCAGCAGTGGACCGGGACAGGGGGCGCTTGGGGCCAACGTCCTGACTTTC. Protein product: CASSGPGQGALGANVLTF. The rearrangement links TRBV28 to TRBJ2-6; TRBD1 agrees at 12 bases. The V and J ends lost 5 bases and 3 bases, in that order; junction bases with no gene match: 8. This CDR3 is built from 18 residues. Per germline, CDR1 MDHEN and CDR2 SYDVKM.

This chain joins TRBV30 and TRBJ2-1; TRBD2 is a possible D gene (5 bases). V was clipped by 5 bases and J by 9 bases, with 17 bases between them. Germline V gene lookup returns CDR1 GTSNPN and CDR2 SVGIG (reference sequence). The CDR3 runs 13 residues. DNA for the CDR3: TGTGCCTGGGAACCGGACTCGCTAGCTGAGCAGTTCTTC. Protein product: CAWEPDSLAEQFF.

This clonotype showed up just a few times. The rearrangement links TRBV29-1 to TRBJ2-7, with 8 bases identical to TRBD1. Germline CDR1 is SQVTM and CDR2 is ANQGSEA. The CDR3 totals 14 residues. The J segment lost 4 bases and the V segment lost 3 bases, leaving 8 bases of the junction unmatched. CDR3 sequence reads: CSVEDPDREYEQYF. The CDR3 bases are TGCAGCGTTGAGGACCCGGACAGGGAATACGAGCAGTACTTC.

The genes are TRBV7-2 and TRBJ2-4; tentative D call: TRBD1 (6 bases). This CDR3 has 15 amino acids. Germline loops: CDR1 SGHTA, CDR2 FQGNSA. V was cut by 2 bases and J by 1 base, with 9 bases left in between. CDR3 in DNA: TGTGCCAGCAGCTTATCGCAGGGGGCCAAAAACATTCAGTACTTC. It is translated as CASSLSQGAKNIQYF.

The CDR3 DNA sequence: TGTGCCTGGAGCGCCCCGGGACTAGCGCCATACAATGAGCAGTTCTTC. This gives the protein CAWSAPGLAPYNEQFF. The chain carries TRBV30 and TRBJ2-1, with 10 bases aligning to TRBD2. CDR3 size: 16 residues. Trimming at V came to 3 bases and at J to 4 bases, leaving 9 bases not matched to a gene. CDR1 GTSNPN and CDR2 SVGIG come from the germline V gene (reference sequence). Based on the CDR3 plus reference TRBV30 and TRBJ2-1, the full variable domain is SQTIHQWPATLVQPVGSPLSLECTVEGTSNPNLYWYRQAAGRGLQLLFYSVGIGQISSEVPQNLSASRPQDRQFILSSKKLLLSDSGFYLCAWSAPGLAPYNEQFFGPGTRLTVL.

J is TRBJ2-7 and V is TRBV5-6; no clear D gene. This CDR3 spans 15 amino acids. Trimming pared 4 bases from V and 0 bases from J, leaving 14 bases between. CDR1 and CDR2 from the germline V gene are SGHDT and YYEEEE. The CDR3 region has the DNA TGTGCCAGCAGCCCCCTATACTCGGACTCCTACGAGCAGTACTTC. This gives the protein CASSPLYSDSYEQYF.

The chain has TRBV7-2 and TRBJ2-1, with D perhaps matching TRBD2 (6 bases). Germline V lookup: CDR1 SGHTA, CDR2 FQGNSA. V lost 5 bases to trimming and J lost 5 bases, with 16 bases between them. The CDR3 loop spans 15 amino acids. The CDR3 protein is CASSAARESNNEQFF. The DNA of the CDR3 is TGTGCCAGCAGCGCCGCCCGGGAGTCGAACAATGAGCAGTTCTTC. Full variable domain (rest looked up from reference TRBV7-2 and TRBJ2-1): GAGVSQSPSNKVTEKGKDVELRCDPISGHTALYWYRQSLGQGLEFLIYFQGNSAPDKSGLPSDRFSAERTGGSVSTLTIQRTQQEDSAVYLCASSAARESNNEQFFGPGTRLTVL.

V usage is TRBV28 and J usage is TRBJ2-1; D remains ambiguous. Looked up from germline, CDR1 is MDHEN and CDR2 is SYDVKM. The CDR3 is made up of 14 amino acids. V shed 5 bases and J shed 4 bases, with 12 bases lying between them. The CDR3 protein is CASSPVGDYNEQFF. The CDR3 DNA reads as TGTGCCAGCAGTCCAGTTGGGGATTACAATGAGCAGTTCTTC.

This clonotype is medium-sized. The V and J genes are TRBV5-1 and TRBJ2-7; D might be TRBD1 (6 bases). CDR3 size: 16 residues. Trimming removed 3 bases from V and 3 bases from J, with 19 bases in between. CDR1 and CDR2 from the germline V gene are SGHRS and YFSETQ. CDR3 DNA sequence: TGCGCCAGCAGCTCCCAAGGAGGCAGGGGAGACTACGAGCAGTACTTC. It codes for CASSSQGGRGDYEQYF.

The chain uses TRBV12-3 or TRBV12-4 and TRBJ2-7, with 8 bases lining up with TRBD2. Trimming took 6 bases from V and 4 from J; bases not matched to a gene: 11. This CDR3 spans 15 amino acids. CDR3 residues: CASSPGRGGRYEQYF. CDR3 nucleotides: TGTGCCAGCAGCCCGGGCCGGGGGGGCCGGTACGAGCAGTACTTC.

V usage is TRBV2 and J usage is TRBJ2-1, with D perhaps TRBD1 (5 bases). Germline V lookup: CDR1 SNHLY, CDR2 FYNNEI. Trimming removed 9 bases from V and 2 bases from J, with 17 bases in between. The CDR3 totals 15 residues. The CDR3 nucleotides read TGTGCCAGTCGAAAAGACAGTAGCACCTACAATGAGCAGTTCTTC. This translates into CASRKDSSTYNEQFF.

This clonotype was detected only a few times. V gene TRBV10-3 combines with J gene TRBJ2-2, with TRBD1 matching over 8 bases. The ends lost 5 bases at V and 4 bases at J; junction bases unmatched: 3. The CDR3 has 14 residues. From germline, CDR1 is ENHRY and CDR2 SYGVKD. The CDR3 DNA is TGTGCCATCAGTCAGGACAGGGCCACCGGGGAGCTGTTTTTT. Its protein product is CAISQDRATGELFF.

The V gene is TRBV4-3, the J gene TRBJ1-5, with 10 positions matching TRBD1. Germline CDR1 is LGHNA and CDR2 is YSLEER. Unmatched junction bases numbered 3, after V lost 4 bases and J lost 6 bases. CDR3 size: 14 residues. For the CDR3, the DNA is TGCGCCAGCAGCCTCTGGACAGGGGGTCAGCCCCAGCATTTT. Its protein product is CASSLWTGGQPQHF.

J is TRBJ2-3 and V is TRBV24-1, with 7 bases aligning to TRBD2. Germline CDR1 is KGHDR and CDR2 is SFDVKD. The ends lost 7 bases at V and 5 bases at J; junction bases unmatched: 5. This CDR3 contains 13 residues. The CDR3 spells CATRGGGRDTQYF. For the CDR3, the DNA is TGTGCCACCAGGGGCGGGGGACGAGATACGCAGTATTTT.

A few counts support this clonotype. The chain carries TRBV4-1 and TRBJ2-5, with D perhaps matching TRBD2 (6 bases). V dropped 4 bases and J dropped 1 base, with 10 bases sitting between them. The CDR3 contains 14 residues. CDR1 and CDR2 (germline): MGHRA, YSYEKL. CDR3 loop: CASSRAGLQETQYF. In DNA, the CDR3 is TGCGCCAGCAGCCGGGCGGGGCTCCAAGAGACCCAGTACTTC.

The chain has TRBV27 and TRBJ1-5, with TRBD1 identical over 9 bases. The CDR3 loop spans 13 amino acids. From germline, CDR1 is MNHEY and CDR2 SMNVEV (reference sequence). V gave up 5 bases and J gave up 7 bases; unmatched junction bases: 3. The CDR3 loop reads CASSGTGKQPQHF. CDR3 bases: TGTGCCAGCAGTGGGACAGGGAAACAGCCCCAGCATTTT.